The clone carrying this TCR beta chain was recorded many times. The antigen remains unidentified. The data stem from a study of T-cell reconstitution after alpha-beta-depleted transplantation in children. Study-level findings and limits: At around two months after transplant, the alpha-beta T cells were reportedly derived from several hundred expanded clones that came from non-depleted graft cells. Newly made T cells mostly supplied T-cell counts and diversity one year after transplant. Several patients had high TCRbeta diversity at day 60; it came from surviving recipient T cells and thymic progenitors.

Unique molecular identifiers were incorporated during preparation of the TCRbeta library. TCRdb used MiXCR to reprocess the PCR reads, holding one entry per CDR3 protein. Among approximately 130,000 distinct CDR3 sequences listed, around 9.8% were seen once. Germline CDR1 reads SEHNR; CDR2 reads FQNEAQ (reference sequence). This CDR3 is built from 15 residues. Trimming took 1 base from V and 2 from J, leaving 11 bases between them. The V gene is TRBV7-9, the J gene TRBJ2-5; D is undetermined. This receptor was taken from a girl less than two years old who had a stem cell transplant for combined immunodeficiency, so the T cells may come from the graft donor. This sample comprised PBMCs, mostly from graft donor cells, obtained 180 days after TCRalphabeta/CD19-depleted stem cell transplant. The CDR3 DNA sequence: TGTGCCAGCAGCTTAGGGGTCGGTAGTCAAGAGACCCAGTACTTC. Its translation: CASSLGVGSQETQYF.